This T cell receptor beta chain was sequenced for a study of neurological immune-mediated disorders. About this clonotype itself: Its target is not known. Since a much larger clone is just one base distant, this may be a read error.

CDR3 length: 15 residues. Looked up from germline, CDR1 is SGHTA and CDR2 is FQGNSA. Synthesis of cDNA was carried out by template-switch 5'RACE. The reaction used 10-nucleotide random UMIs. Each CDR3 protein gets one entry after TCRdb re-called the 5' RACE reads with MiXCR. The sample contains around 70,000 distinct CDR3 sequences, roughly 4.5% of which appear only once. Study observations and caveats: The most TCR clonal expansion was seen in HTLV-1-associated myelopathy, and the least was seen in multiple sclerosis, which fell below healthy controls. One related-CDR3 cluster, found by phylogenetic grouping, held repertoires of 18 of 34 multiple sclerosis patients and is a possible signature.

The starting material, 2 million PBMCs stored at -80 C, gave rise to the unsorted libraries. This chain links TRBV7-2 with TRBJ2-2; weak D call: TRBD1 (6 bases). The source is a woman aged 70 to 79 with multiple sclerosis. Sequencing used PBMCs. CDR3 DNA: TGTGCCAGCAGCTTAGATAACAGGGCTTCCGGGGAGCCGTTTTTT. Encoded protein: CASSLDNRASGEPFF.